The 20 T cell receptor beta chains in this list originate from one sample, sequenced in a study of OX40 agonist ivuxolimab in advanced cancers. Only in-frame clones appear in the TCRdb table, and some are missing; sequencing was by immunoSEQ multiplex PCR. The sample carries tens of thousands of clones, roughly 87% recorded once. This specimen was CD4+ or CD8+ T cells sorted from blood, taken in a trial of the OX40 agonist ivuxolimab. The receptors here all came from an adult with an advanced solid tumor such as melanoma, head and neck, liver or kidney cancer.

This clone has just a few counts. The chain's CDR3 is CASSRVSTEAFF. In DNA form, the CDR3 reads TGCGCCAGCAGCAGGGTATCCACTGAAGCTTTCTTT. The chain combines TRBV5-1 with TRBJ1-1; D unclear. Germline CDR1 is SGHRS and CDR2 is YFSETQ. V was clipped by 4 bases and J by 4 bases, with 8 bases between them. The CDR3 covers 12 residues.

The genes are TRBV10-3 and TRBJ2-3; 9 nucleotides agree with TRBD1. This CDR3 contains 13 residues. Trimming took 8 bases from V and 6 from J; bases not matched to a gene: 6. In germline, CDR1 is ENHRY, CDR2 SYGVKD. Here the CDR3 reads CAIGQGPEDTQYF. As DNA, the CDR3 is TGTGCCATCGGACAGGGGCCCGAGGATACGCAGTATTTT.

The chain uses TRBV10-3 and TRBJ1-3; D not certain. V gave up 7 bases and J gave up 4 bases, with 14 bases separating them. CDR3 size: 14 residues. Per the germline V gene, CDR1 is ENHRY and CDR2 is SYGVKD. The CDR3 DNA sequence: TGTGCCATCAAAGTAGGGCAGGCAGGAAACACCATATATTTT. Its translation is CAIKVGQAGNTIYF.

The V gene is TRBV28, the J gene TRBJ2-7; 7 nucleotides agree with TRBD1. Germline V gene data show CDR1 as MDHEN and CDR2 as SYDVKM. This CDR3 spans 14 amino acids. V shed 5 bases and J 4 bases; nucleotides not matched to a gene: 8. CDR3 in DNA: TGTGCCAGCAGTCCAGGGACAGCACTTTACGAGCAGTACTTC. Translated: CASSPGTALYEQYF.

The chain joins TRBV7-9 to TRBJ1-4, with D maybe TRBD1 (5 bases). This CDR3 spans 15 amino acids. Germline V gene data show CDR1 as SEHNR and CDR2 as FQNEAQ (reference sequence). V was pared by 5 bases and J by 0 bases, with 10 bases between. The CDR3 nucleotides read TGTGCCAGCAGCCCCCGGGGGGCAACTAATGAAAAACTGTTTTTT. It codes for CASSPRGATNEKLFF.

Turning to this clone: Other DNA sequences from this sample encode an identical CDR3 as well. This chain joins TRBV2 and TRBJ2-7, with D perhaps matching TRBD1 or TRBD2 (5 bases each). Germline CDR1 reads SNHLY; CDR2 reads FYNNEI. The CDR3 consists of 11 residues. Trimming shortened V by 9 bases and J by 4 bases, and 10 bases separated the two germline ends. The CDR3 loop is CASGTEYEQYF. CDR3 sequence (DNA): TGTGCCAGTGGGACCGAGTACGAGCAGTACTTC.

This chain uses TRBV5-6 with TRBJ1-1; TRBD1 aligns across 7 bases. V lost 6 bases and J lost 4; bases outside the gene matches: 9. This CDR3 spans 14 amino acids. Germline lookup yields CDR1 SGHDT and CDR2 YYEEEE. The CDR3 is CASTRIRDSTEAFF. The CDR3 DNA sequence: TGTGCCAGCACGAGGATAAGGGACAGCACTGAAGCTTTCTTT.

The genes are TRBV25-1 and TRBJ2-5; D might be TRBD1 or TRBD2, each matching 6 bases. Trimming cost V 7 bases and J 5 bases, with 14 bases left between them. This CDR3 region has 13 residues. Germline V gene lookup returns CDR1 MGHDK and CDR2 SYGVNS. The CDR3 region has the DNA TGTGCCAGCACCGAGGGGGGTAGGGAGACCCAGTACTTC. Encoded protein: CASTEGGRETQYF.

Details on this clone: Additional DNA sequences in this sample encode the identical CDR3. V gene TRBV7-6 combines with J gene TRBJ1-1, with 7 bases matching TRBD1. The germline CDR1 and CDR2 sequences are SGHVS and FNYEAQ. The CDR3 runs to 14 residues. V gave up 5 bases and J gave up 1 base; unmatched junction bases: 4. The CDR3 spells CASSPRTGNTEAFF. CDR3 in DNA: TGTGCCAGCAGCCCCAGGACAGGGAACACTGAAGCTTTCTTT.

This sequence joins TRBV12-2 and TRBJ1-4; whether TRBD1, the table's D call, matches the DNA was not checked. TRBV12-2 is a documented pseudogene. CDR3 length: 22 amino acids. The CDR3 DNA reads TGTGCAAGTCGCACGAGGGGATACAGGGCCCTTCTTGCCCCTTTGGAGGATGAAAAACTGTTTTTT. It yields the protein CASRTRGYRALLAPLEDEKLFF.

This sequence joins TRBV6-5 and TRBJ1-2, with D uncertain. Germline assignment: CDR1 MNHEY and CDR2 SVGAGI. Trimming cost V 0 bases and J 6 bases, with 5 bases left between them. The CDR3 is made up of 12 amino acids. CDR3 nucleotides: TGTGCCAGCAGTTACTCAGGGAATGGCTACACCTTC. Its protein is CASSYSGNGYTF.

This clone came up a few times. The chain couples TRBV30 to TRBJ2-6, with TRBD1 matching over 9 bases. The germline gives CDR1 GTSNPN, CDR2 SVGIG (reference sequence). This CDR3 has 16 residues. The ends lost 7 bases at V and 0 bases at J; junction bases unmatched: 7. CDR3 in amino acids: CASYRGLRSGANVLTF. The CDR3 DNA reads as TGTGCCTCCTACAGGGGGCTACGCTCTGGGGCCAACGTCCTGACTTTC.

The chain employs TRBV28 and TRBJ2-1; TRBD2 aligns across 12 bases. V shed 6 bases and J 5 bases; nucleotides not matched to a gene: 11. The CDR3 covers 17 residues. The germline V gene encodes CDR1 MDHEN and CDR2 SYDVKM. CDR3 in amino acids: CASRPRRSSGGDNEQFF. CDR3 coding DNA: TGTGCCAGCAGACCCCGGCGATCTAGCGGGGGGGACAATGAGCAGTTCTTC.

CDR3 loop: CASSPESVTYEQYF. CDR3 in DNA: TGTGCCAGTAGTCCCGAGTCCGTTACCTACGAGCAGTACTTC. This chain links TRBV19 with TRBJ2-7, with D unresolved. This CDR3 is 14 amino acids long. Trimming removed 5 bases at V and 2 bases at J, with 13 bases between. Per the germline V gene, CDR1 is LNHDA and CDR2 is SQIVND (reference sequence).

Note on this clone: Other DNA sequences in the sample encode the same CDR3. This chain links TRBV11-2 with TRBJ2-5, with 8 bases aligning to TRBD1. Germline V gene data show CDR1 as SGHAT and CDR2 as FQNNGV. J lost 7 bases, V lost 1 base, and 2 bases had no gene match. The CDR3 sequence is 13 residues long. The CDR3 spells CASSLVQGGTQYF. The CDR3 nucleotides read TGTGCCAGCAGCTTAGTACAGGGGGGGACCCAGTACTTC.

This CDR3 is CASSPLAGVTGELFF. The CDR3 bases are TGTGCCAGCAGCCCCTTAGCAGGGGTAACCGGGGAGCTGTTTTTT. The chain joins TRBV6-5 to TRBJ2-2, with D possibly matching TRBD1 (6 bases). CDR1 and CDR2 from the germline V gene are MNHEY and SVGAGI. Trimming took off 6 bases at V and 5 bases at J, with 16 bases between the two ends. The CDR3 totals 15 residues.

V is TRBV2 and J is TRBJ1-1; D remains unclear. The germline V gene encodes CDR1 SNHLY and CDR2 FYNNEI. CDR3 size: 13 residues. Trimming took off 4 bases at V and 0 bases at J, with 6 bases between the two ends. The CDR3, as DNA: TGTGCCAGCAGTGGCACATTGAACACTGAAGCTTTCTTT. Translating it yields CASSGTLNTEAFF.

The J gene is TRBJ2-7, the V gene TRBV5-1; D assignment may be TRBD1 or TRBD2 (5 bases each). V lost 3 bases and J 7 bases, leaving 17 bases between the germline ends. The CDR3 has 14 residues. CDR1 is SGHRS and CDR2 is YFSETQ in the germline V gene. The CDR3 here is CASSSSGTGWEQYF. The CDR3 DNA follows: TGCGCCAGCAGCTCGTCCGGGACGGGCTGGGAGCAGTACTTC.

V usage is TRBV5-8 and J usage is TRBJ1-1, with unresolved D. CDR3 length equals 15 residues. Trimming took 0 bases from V and 4 from J, leaving 13 bases between them. Germline-derived CDR1 and CDR2 are SGHTS and YDEGEE. DNA of the CDR3: TGTGCCAGCAGCTTGGCCGGGTTAATAAGCACTGAAGCTTTCTTT. As protein: CASSLAGLISTEAFF.

This chain connects TRBV7-6 to TRBJ2-7; D is perhaps TRBD1 or TRBD2 (5 bases each). The length of the CDR3 is 14 residues. Trimming cost V 5 bases and J 3 bases, with 14 bases left between them. Germline V gives CDR1 SGHVS, CDR2 FNYEAQ. The DNA of the CDR3 is TGTGCCAGCAGCCCAGAGAGGGGTAGCTACGAGCAGTACTTC. This gives the protein CASSPERGSYEQYF.